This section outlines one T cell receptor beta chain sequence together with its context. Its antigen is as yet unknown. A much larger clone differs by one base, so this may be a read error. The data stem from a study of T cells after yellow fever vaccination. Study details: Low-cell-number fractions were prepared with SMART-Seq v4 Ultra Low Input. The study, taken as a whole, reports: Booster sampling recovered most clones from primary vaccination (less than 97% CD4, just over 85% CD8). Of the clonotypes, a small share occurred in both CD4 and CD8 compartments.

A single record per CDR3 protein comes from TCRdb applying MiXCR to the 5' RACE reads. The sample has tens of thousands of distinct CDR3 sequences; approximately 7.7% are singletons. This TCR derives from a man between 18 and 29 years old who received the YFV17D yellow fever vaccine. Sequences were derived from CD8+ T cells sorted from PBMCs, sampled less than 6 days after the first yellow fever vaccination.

In nucleotides, the CDR3 is TGTGCCAGCAACTTATCGGGACAAGGAGAGACCCAGTACTTC. Translated, it gives CASNLSGQGETQYF. The J gene is TRBJ2-5, the V gene TRBV7-9, with D maybe TRBD1 (6 bases). The germline V gene has CDR1 SEHNR and CDR2 FQNEAQ (reference sequence). There are 14 residues in the CDR3. Looking up the rest from reference TRBV7-9 and TRBJ2-5 gives the full variable domain: DTGVSQNPRHKITKRGQNVTFRCDPISEHNRLYWYRQTLGQGPEFLTYFQNEAQLEKSRLLSDRFSAERPKGSFSTLEIQRTEQGDSAMYLCASNLSGQGETQYFGPGTRLLVL.